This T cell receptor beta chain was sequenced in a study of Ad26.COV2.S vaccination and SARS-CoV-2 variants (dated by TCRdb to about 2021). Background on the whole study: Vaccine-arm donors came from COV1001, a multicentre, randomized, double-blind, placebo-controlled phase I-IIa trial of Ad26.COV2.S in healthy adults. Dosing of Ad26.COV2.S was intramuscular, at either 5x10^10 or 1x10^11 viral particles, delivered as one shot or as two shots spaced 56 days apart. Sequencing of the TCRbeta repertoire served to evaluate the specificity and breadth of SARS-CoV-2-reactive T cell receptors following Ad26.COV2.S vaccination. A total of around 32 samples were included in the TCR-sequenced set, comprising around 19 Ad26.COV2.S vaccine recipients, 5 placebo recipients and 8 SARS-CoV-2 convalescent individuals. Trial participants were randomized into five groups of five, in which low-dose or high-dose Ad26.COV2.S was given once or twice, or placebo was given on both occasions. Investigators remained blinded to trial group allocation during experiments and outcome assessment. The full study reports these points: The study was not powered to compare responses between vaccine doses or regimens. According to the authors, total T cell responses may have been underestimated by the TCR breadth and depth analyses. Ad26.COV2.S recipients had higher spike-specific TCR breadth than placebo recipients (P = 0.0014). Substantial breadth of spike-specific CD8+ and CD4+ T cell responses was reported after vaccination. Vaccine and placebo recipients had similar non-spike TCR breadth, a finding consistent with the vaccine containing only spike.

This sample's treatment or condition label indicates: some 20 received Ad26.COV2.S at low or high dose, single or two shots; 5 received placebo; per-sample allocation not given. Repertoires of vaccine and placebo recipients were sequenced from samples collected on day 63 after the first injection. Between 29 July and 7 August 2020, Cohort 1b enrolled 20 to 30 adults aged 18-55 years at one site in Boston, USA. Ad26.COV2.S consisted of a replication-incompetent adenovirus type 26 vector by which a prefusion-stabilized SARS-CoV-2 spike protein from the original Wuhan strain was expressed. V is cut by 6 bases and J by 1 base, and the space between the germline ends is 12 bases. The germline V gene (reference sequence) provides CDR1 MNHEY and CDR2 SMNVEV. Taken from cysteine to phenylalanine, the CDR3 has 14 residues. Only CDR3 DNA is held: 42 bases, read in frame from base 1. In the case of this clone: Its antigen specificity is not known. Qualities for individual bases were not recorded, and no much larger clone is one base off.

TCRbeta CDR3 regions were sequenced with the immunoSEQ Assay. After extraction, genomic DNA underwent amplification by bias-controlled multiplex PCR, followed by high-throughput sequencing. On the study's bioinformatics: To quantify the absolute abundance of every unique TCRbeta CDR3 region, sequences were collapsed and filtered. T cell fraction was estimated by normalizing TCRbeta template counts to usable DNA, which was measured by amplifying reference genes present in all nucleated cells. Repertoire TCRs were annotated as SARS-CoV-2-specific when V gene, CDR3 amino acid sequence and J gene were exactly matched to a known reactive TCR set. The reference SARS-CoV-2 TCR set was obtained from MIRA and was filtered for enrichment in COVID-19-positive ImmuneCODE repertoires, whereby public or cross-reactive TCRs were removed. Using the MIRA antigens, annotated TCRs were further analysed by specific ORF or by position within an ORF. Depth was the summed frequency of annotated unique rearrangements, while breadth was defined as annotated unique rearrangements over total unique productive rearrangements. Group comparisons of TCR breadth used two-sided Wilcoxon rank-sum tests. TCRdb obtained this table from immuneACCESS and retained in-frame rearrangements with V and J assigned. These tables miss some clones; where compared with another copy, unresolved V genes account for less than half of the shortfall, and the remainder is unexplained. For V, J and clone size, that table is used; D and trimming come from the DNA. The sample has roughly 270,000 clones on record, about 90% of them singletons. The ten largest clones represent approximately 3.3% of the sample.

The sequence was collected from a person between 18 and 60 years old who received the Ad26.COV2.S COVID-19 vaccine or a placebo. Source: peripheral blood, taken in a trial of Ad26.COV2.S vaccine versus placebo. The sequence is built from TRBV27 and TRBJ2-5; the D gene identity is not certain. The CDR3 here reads CASSPAPLQETQYF. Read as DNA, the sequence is TGTGCCAGCAGCCCCGCCCCCCTCCAAGAGACCCAGTACTTC.